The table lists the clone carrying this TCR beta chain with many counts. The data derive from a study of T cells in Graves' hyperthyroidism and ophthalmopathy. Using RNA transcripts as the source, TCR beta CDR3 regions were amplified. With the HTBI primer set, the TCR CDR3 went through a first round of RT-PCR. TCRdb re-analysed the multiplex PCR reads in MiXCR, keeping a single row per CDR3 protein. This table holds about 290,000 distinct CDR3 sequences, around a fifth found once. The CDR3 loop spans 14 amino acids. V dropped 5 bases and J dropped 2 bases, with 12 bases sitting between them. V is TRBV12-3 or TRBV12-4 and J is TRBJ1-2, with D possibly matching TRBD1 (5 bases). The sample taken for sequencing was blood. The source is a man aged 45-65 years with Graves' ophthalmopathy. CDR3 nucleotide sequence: TGTGCCAGCAGTGGGGGATTTTGGAACTATGGCTACACCTTC. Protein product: CASSGGFWNYGYTF.